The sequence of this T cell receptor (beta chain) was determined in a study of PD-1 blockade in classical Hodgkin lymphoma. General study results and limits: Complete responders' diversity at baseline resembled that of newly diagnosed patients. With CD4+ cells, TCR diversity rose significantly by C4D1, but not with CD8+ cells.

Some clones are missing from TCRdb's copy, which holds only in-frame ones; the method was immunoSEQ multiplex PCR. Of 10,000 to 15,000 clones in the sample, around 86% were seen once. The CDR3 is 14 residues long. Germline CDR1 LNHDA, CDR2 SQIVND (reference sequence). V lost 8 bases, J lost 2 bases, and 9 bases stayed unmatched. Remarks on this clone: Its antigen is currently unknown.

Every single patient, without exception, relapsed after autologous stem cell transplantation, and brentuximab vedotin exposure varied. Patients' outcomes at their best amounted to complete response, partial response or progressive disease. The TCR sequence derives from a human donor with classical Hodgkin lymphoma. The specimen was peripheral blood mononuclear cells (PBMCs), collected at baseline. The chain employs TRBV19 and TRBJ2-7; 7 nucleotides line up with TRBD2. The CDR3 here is CASRSTGGTYEQYF. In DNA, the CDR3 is TGTGCCAGTCGCTCTACGGGAGGAACCTACGAGCAGTACTTC.